The 24 T cell receptor beta chains presented below share a single source sample, sequenced in a study of cytomegalovirus exposure and HLA in healthy donors. Sequenced by immunoSEQ multiplex PCR; TCRdb stores in-frame clones only, minus some. The sample holds roughly 52,000 clones, 80% to 95% seen once. The sequenced material came from PBMCs. The receptors originated from a man aged 18 to 29 in good health and CMV-seronegative.

With respect to this clone: At the DNA level, this CDR3 is encoded by other sequences in the same sample as well. J is TRBJ2-1 and V is TRBV5-1, with D maybe TRBD2 (6 bases). Germline loops: CDR1 SGHRS, CDR2 YFSETQ. Trimming cost V 0 bases and J 6 bases, with 7 bases left between them. The CDR3 is made up of 13 amino acids. The CDR3 sequence: CASSLAGGNEQFF. CDR3 in DNA: TGCGCCAGCAGCTTGGCCGGGGGCAATGAGCAGTTCTTC.

The V call is TRBV15, the J call TRBJ2-1; no clear D. Germline V gene sequence: CDR1 LNHNV, CDR2 YYDKDF (reference sequence). The CDR3 totals 13 residues. Trimming took off 0 bases at V and 9 bases at J, with 9 bases between the two ends. The CDR3 protein is CATSRDSVGEQFF. CDR3 bases: TGTGCCACCAGCAGAGATTCCGTCGGTGAGCAGTTCTTC.

The chain uses TRBV12-2 and TRBJ2-7; the table's D call, TRBD2, has no DNA check behind it. TRBV12-2 is labeled a pseudogene. The CDR3 is made up of 11 amino acids. CDR3 amino acids: CASRVYYEQYF. The CDR3 bases are TGTGCAAGTCGCGTTTACTACGAGCAGTACTTC.

This sequence joins TRBV18 and TRBJ2-1; 14 bases are a match to TRBD2. The CDR3 spans 18 residues. After removal of 5 bases from V and 4 bases from J, the junction contained 10 bases not matched to a gene. Germline V gene data show CDR1 as KGHSH and CDR2 as LQKENI. The CDR3 sequence: CASSSVGLAGGRYNEQFF. In DNA, the CDR3 is TGTGCCAGCTCATCAGTCGGACTAGCGGGAGGCCGATACAATGAGCAGTTCTTC.

V usage is TRBV19 and J usage is TRBJ1-1; no reliable D call. CDR3 length: 13 residues. Trimming pared 2 bases from V and 0 bases from J, leaving 4 bases between. The V gene's germline CDR1 is LNHDA and CDR2 SQIVND (reference sequence). The CDR3 protein is CASSITMNTEAFF. In DNA form, the CDR3 reads TGTGCCAGTAGTATAACTATGAACACTGAAGCTTTCTTT.

This sequence joins TRBV2 and TRBJ2-1; D not resolved. V lost 5 bases, J lost 0 bases, and 17 bases lay in between. CDR1 SNHLY and CDR2 FYNNEI come from the germline V gene. CDR3 length: 17 residues. Here the CDR3 reads CASSPLVGGDSYNEQFF. Here the CDR3 DNA reads TGTGCCAGCAGTCCGCTCGTGGGTGGAGACTCCTACAATGAGCAGTTCTTC. The entire variable domain, with the rest obtained from reference TRBV2 and TRBJ2-1, is as follows: EPEVTQTPSHQVTQMGQEVILRCVPISNHLYFYWYRQILGQKVEFLVSFYNNEISEKSEIFDDQFSVERPDGSNFTLKIRSTKLEDSAMYFCASSPLVGGDSYNEQFFGPGTRLTVL.

This clone came up once. The chain recombines TRBV27 with TRBJ2-3; D is unresolved. Germline assignment: CDR1 MNHEY and CDR2 SMNVEV (reference sequence). Between the trimmed V and J ends, which lost 0 bases and 0 bases, there was a span of 10 bases. This CDR3 spans 16 amino acids. The CDR3 loop reads CASSLSRPASTDTQYF. As DNA, the CDR3 is TGTGCCAGCAGTTTATCCAGGCCAGCTAGCACAGATACGCAGTATTTT.

The chain recombines TRBV4-1 with TRBJ1-5; a weak D match, TRBD1 (6 bases). The CDR3 extends over 13 amino acids. V shed 4 bases and J shed 4 bases, with 8 bases lying between them. The germline CDR1 and CDR2 sequences are MGHRA and YSYEKL. The CDR3 nucleotides are TGCGCCAGCAGCCTAACAGGGAATCAGCCCCAGCATTTT. It yields the protein CASSLTGNQPQHF.

J is TRBJ1-1 and V is TRBV28, with D tentatively TRBD1 (5 bases). This CDR3 is built from 15 residues. Trimming cost V 1 base and J 5 bases, with 14 bases left between them. The germline CDR1 and CDR2 sequences are MDHEN and SYDVKM. This CDR3 reads CASSLLVRGGTEAFF. For the CDR3, the DNA is TGTGCCAGCAGTTTATTGGTGAGGGGAGGGACTGAAGCTTTCTTT.

The CDR3 DNA reads as TGTGCCAGCAGTTTAAGAACAAGCAATCAGCCCCAGCATTTT. Translated, it gives CASSLRTSNQPQHF. The J gene is TRBJ1-5, the V gene TRBV28; D call uncertain. Germline assignment: CDR1 MDHEN and CDR2 SYDVKM. This CDR3 is built from 14 residues. V was pared by 2 bases and J by 1 base, with 6 bases between.

This clone was observed a handful of times. This chain connects TRBV7-3 to TRBJ2-7; D might be TRBD1 (6 bases). Deletions cut 5 bases from V and 3 bases from J, with 11 bases between. This CDR3 has 13 residues. Germline lookup yields CDR1 SGHTA and CDR2 FQGTGA. Written as DNA, the CDR3 is TGTGCCAGCAGCCCATCGGACAGCTACGAGCAGTACTTC. This gives the protein CASSPSDSYEQYF.

This rearrangement joins TRBV7-9 to TRBJ1-4; D is ambiguous. Germline CDR1 reads SEHNR; CDR2 reads FQNEAQ (reference sequence). The germline V and J ends were trimmed by 4 bases and 2 bases, with 14 bases remaining between them. The CDR3 length is 16 residues. Written as DNA, the CDR3 is TGTGCCAGCAGCTGGAGGGTGACGGGGACTAATGAAAAACTGTTTTTT. It is translated as CASSWRVTGTNEKLFF.

This sequence joins TRBV5-1 and TRBJ2-5; 9 positions match TRBD1. This CDR3 comprises 15 residues. V lost 4 bases, J lost 1 base, and 5 bases stayed unmatched. CDR1 SGHRS and CDR2 YFSETQ come from the germline V gene. The chain's CDR3 is CASSRNRGPQETQYF. The DNA of the CDR3 is TGCGCCAGCAGCCGTAACAGGGGGCCCCAAGAGACCCAGTACTTC.

The chain uses TRBV2 and TRBJ1-2; the match to TRBD1 covers 9 bases. The CDR3 has 15 residues. V was pared by 3 bases and J by 6 bases, with 8 bases of the junction left unmatched. The germline V gene encodes CDR1 SNHLY and CDR2 FYNNEI. CDR3: CASSDRLTGGNGYTF. The CDR3 region has the DNA TGTGCCAGCAGTGACCGCCTGACAGGGGGGAATGGCTACACCTTC.

The gene calls are TRBV19 and TRBJ2-1; D might be TRBD2 (6 bases). V was clipped by 5 bases and J by 3 bases, with 29 bases between them. The CDR3 length is 20 residues. The germline V gene has CDR1 LNHDA and CDR2 SQIVND (reference sequence). For the CDR3, the DNA is TGTGCCAGTAGTCTTGAACAACAACGGGAGCCCCAACTTCGCTACAATGAGCAGTTCTTC. Translating gives CASSLEQQREPQLRYNEQFF.

The chain couples TRBV2 to TRBJ1-5; a weak D match, TRBD1 (5 bases). In germline, CDR1 is SNHLY, CDR2 FYNNEI. The CDR3 is made up of 14 amino acids. V lost 7 bases to trimming and J lost 0 bases, with 10 bases between them. CDR3 sequence: CASTDSYSNQPQHF. The CDR3 DNA is TGTGCCAGCACTGACAGTTATAGCAATCAGCCCCAGCATTTT.

The chain combines TRBV28 with TRBJ1-3, with TRBD1 as a possible D gene (6 bases). The CDR3 runs to 14 residues. The germline gives CDR1 MDHEN, CDR2 SYDVKM. The germline V and J ends were trimmed by 3 bases and 4 bases, with 10 bases remaining between them. The CDR3 DNA reads TGTGCCAGCAGTTTTAGCACAGGGGGAAACACCATATATTTT. This codes for CASSFSTGGNTIYF.

The V and J genes are TRBV14 and TRBJ2-7; 7 positions match TRBD2. Germline V gives CDR1 SGHDN, CDR2 FVKESK. The CDR3 consists of 17 residues. V was pared by 4 bases and J by 0 bases, with 12 bases of the junction left unmatched. CDR3 sequence (DNA): TGTGCCAGCAGCCGCTATCTAGGGACTACCAACTCCTACGAGCAGTACTTC. The encoded protein is CASSRYLGTTNSYEQYF.

This clone showed up just a few times. The chain links TRBV7-8 to TRBJ2-7; TRBD2 matches at 7 bases. Germline-derived CDR1 and CDR2 are SGHVS and FQNEAQ. The trim removed 5 bases at V and 1 base at J, leaving 8 bases unmatched. The CDR3 is 15 amino acids. The CDR3 nucleotides are TGTGCCAGCAGCATCTACGCGGGGGAATCCTACGAGCAGTACTTC. Protein: CASSIYAGESYEQYF.

This chain connects TRBV11-2 to TRBJ2-1, with TRBD2 matching over 7 bases. Germline V gene lookup returns CDR1 SGHAT and CDR2 FQNNGV. CDR3 length: 16 residues. V was clipped by 4 bases and J by 9 bases; unmatched bases: 15. The CDR3 loop reads CASSSPGAGVWSEQFF. The DNA for the CDR3 is TGTGCCAGCAGCTCCCCCGGCGCGGGAGTATGGTCTGAGCAGTTCTTC.

This chain connects TRBV6-1 to TRBJ2-2; D uncertain. The CDR3 is 17 amino acids. Germline CDR1 MNHNS, CDR2 SASEGT. Deletions cut 2 bases from V and 1 base from J, with 14 bases between. As DNA, the CDR3 is TGTGCCAGCAGTGAAAACAGCAACTCCATGAACACCGGGGAGCTGTTTTTT. Amino acid sequence: CASSENSNSMNTGELFF.

The chain carries TRBV19 and TRBJ2-2; D call uncertain. The germline V gene has CDR1 LNHDA and CDR2 SQIVND (reference sequence). This CDR3 region has 13 residues. V lost 7 bases and J lost 5, with 11 bases in between. CDR3 bases: TGTGCCAGTAAGGCGGAAGGAACCGGGGAGCTGTTTTTT. Translating it yields CASKAEGTGELFF.

This sequence joins TRBV18 and TRBJ1-2, with 7 positions matching TRBD1. The V segment lost 2 bases and the J segment 4 bases; nucleotides outside the gene matches: 4. This CDR3 is 14 amino acids long. Germline lookup yields CDR1 KGHSH and CDR2 LQKENI. CDR3 bases: TGTGCCAGCTCACCAGGACAGGAGGGCTATGGCTACACCTTC. Its translation: CASSPGQEGYGYTF.

CDR3 DNA: TGTGCCAGCAGCGGAGGGGGAGCGGGGCACTACGAGCAGTACTTC. It codes for CASSGGGAGHYEQYF. This chain connects TRBV5-6 to TRBJ2-7, with D perhaps matching TRBD2 (7 bases). V was clipped by 4 bases and J by 3 bases, with 17 bases between them. The CDR3 has 15 amino acids. CDR1 is SGHDT, CDR2 YYEEEE, per germline.